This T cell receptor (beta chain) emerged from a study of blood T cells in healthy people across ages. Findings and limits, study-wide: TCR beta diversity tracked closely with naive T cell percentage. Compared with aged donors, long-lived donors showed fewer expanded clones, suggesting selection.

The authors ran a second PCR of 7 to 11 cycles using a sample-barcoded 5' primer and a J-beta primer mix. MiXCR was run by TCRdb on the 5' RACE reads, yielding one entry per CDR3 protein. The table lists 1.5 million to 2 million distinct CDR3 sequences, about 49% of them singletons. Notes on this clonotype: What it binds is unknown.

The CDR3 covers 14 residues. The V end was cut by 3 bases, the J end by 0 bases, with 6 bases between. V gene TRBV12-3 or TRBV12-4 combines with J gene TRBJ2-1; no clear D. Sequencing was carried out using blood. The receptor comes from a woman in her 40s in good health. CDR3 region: CASSFMISYNEQFF. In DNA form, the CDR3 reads TGTGCCAGCAGTTTCATGATCTCCTACAATGAGCAGTTCTTC.